Sequencing of this T cell receptor beta chain was carried out in a study of OX40 agonist ivuxolimab in advanced cancers. Study-level information: From roughly 23 to 85 years was the age range, with a mean of about 54 years, and roughly 80% were male. The eligibility criteria allowed prior anti-PD-1, anti-PD-L1 or anti-CTLA-4 therapy, and under 50% had some. In three patients, partial responses were observed, one with hepatocellular carcinoma and two with cutaneous melanoma. Study outcomes and limitations: Researchers report that CD8+ T cells had, on average, more expanded clones than CD4+.

On this clone itself: Antigen: not known.

The CDR3 consists of 14 residues. V gave up 3 bases and J gave up 2 bases, with 11 bases separating them. The V gene's germline CDR1 is SGHNT and CDR2 YYREEE (reference sequence). TCRdb's table, derived via immunoSEQ multiplex PCR, lists solely in-frame clones and lacks some. The data contain under 55,000 clones, around 85% of them seen just once; the ten biggest clones take up approximately 7%. The TCR was taken from an adult with an advanced solid tumor such as melanoma, head and neck, liver or kidney cancer. The V gene is TRBV5-4, the J gene TRBJ2-5, with D perhaps being TRBD1 or TRBD2 (5 bases each). The material was CD4+ or CD8+ T cells sorted from blood, obtained in a trial of the OX40 agonist ivuxolimab. The CDR3 nucleotides are TGTGCCAGCAGCTCCGGGACGGAACAAGAGACCCAGTACTTC. This encodes CASSSGTEQETQYF.